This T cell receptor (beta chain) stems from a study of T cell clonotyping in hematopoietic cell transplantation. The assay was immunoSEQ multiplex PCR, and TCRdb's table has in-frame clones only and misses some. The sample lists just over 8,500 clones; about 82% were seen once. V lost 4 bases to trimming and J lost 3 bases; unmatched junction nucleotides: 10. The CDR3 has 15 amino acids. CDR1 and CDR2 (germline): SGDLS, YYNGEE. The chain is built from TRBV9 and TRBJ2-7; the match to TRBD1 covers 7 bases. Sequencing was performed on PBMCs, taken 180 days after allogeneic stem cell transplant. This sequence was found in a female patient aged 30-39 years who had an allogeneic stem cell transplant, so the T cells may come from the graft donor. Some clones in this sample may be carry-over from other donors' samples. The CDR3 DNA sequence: TGTGCCAGCAGCCTCTACCCACAGGGGTACTACGAGCAGTACTTC. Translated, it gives CASSLYPQGYYEQYF.